This T cell receptor beta chain was captured by sequencing in a study of blood T cell repertoires in COVID-19 (dated by TCRdb to the early 2020s). With respect to the entire study: Recovered participants in ImmuneRACE Cohort 3 were defined by two consecutive negative NP/OP PCR tests, clearance by a healthcare professional, or resolution of symptoms. Samples from collaborators originated in the United States, Italy and Spain and spanned both the acute and convalescent phases of COVID-19. The material from the prospective study consisted of cDNA or gDNA derived from T cells, B-cell-depleted T cells, or PBMCs. Deeply sampled blood TCRbeta repertoires from subjects exposed to, actively infected with, or recovered from COVID-19 were included in the dataset. The repertoires were released in a freely available public database intended as a resource for research on the immune response to SARS-CoV-2. Samples were obtained from the ongoing ImmuneRACE study (first 160 participants) and from 950 to 1,500 subjects provided by 6 global collaborators. Nearly every sample came with metadata listing a de-identified subject ID, COVID-19 status, age in years and sex. Where available, HLA class I and class II types were taken from metadata supplied by the sample provider and were not determined by assay-based typing. The study at large found these results: How much clinical and demographic metadata was included differed by source and by participant, and the metadata was provided uncurated.

TCRbeta CDR3 regions were amplified from genomic DNA by means of the immunoSEQ Assay, a bias-controlled multiplex PCR. On the study's bioinformatics: Within the assay, amplification of reference gene primers was used to estimate how many nucleated cells each sample contained. To quantify the absolute abundance of each unique TCRbeta CDR3 rearrangement, sequence reads were collapsed and filtered. For each sample, productive Simpson clonality was calculated by taking the square root of Simpson's diversity index across productive rearrangements. In its TCRdb copy, this immuneACCESS table keeps in-frame sequences only and misses some clones. Where compared with another copy, unresolved V genes explain less than half of these, and the others have no known cause. From that table come the V and J calls and clone size; the DNA was used to work out D and trimming. Across this sample there are some 160,000 clones, with around 80% seen only once. The ten largest account for roughly 20% of the sample.

CDR1 and CDR2 were assigned from the germline V gene as MDHEN and SYDVKM. V was cut back by 5 bases and J by 8 bases, leaving a gap of 27 bases between them. From the cysteine through the phenylalanine, the CDR3 covers 17 amino acids. The kept DNA is CDR3 alone, 51 bases in frame from the first base. For this clone: Which antigen it targets is not known. No much larger clone is present one base from it, and per-base qualities are unavailable.

Participants in the prospective study were enrolled through a virtual design, were aged about 18 to 90 years, and lived in approximately 25 United States geographic areas. To assign participants to cohorts, the prospective study relied on clinical history that participants themselves reported in a screening survey and a study questionnaire. Mobile phlebotomists in the prospective study collected whole blood, serum and a nasopharyngeal or oropharyngeal swab from every participant. Over a 2-month period, participants in the prospective study had the option of providing additional blood draws and questionnaires. Before DNA extraction, prospective study blood samples were shipped either frozen or at room temperature.

This receptor was identified in a woman in her 70s in a cohort exposed to, infected with or recovered from COVID-19 (not recorded which). Sequences were obtained from PBMCs or T cells enriched from blood (not recorded which). The V gene is TRBV28 and the J gene is TRBJ1-2; perhaps TRBD1 is the D gene, with 5 bases matching. The CDR3 reads CASSPRGSWGGPRGYTF. The bases are TGTGCCAGCAGTCCCAGAGGGAGTTGGGGGGGTCCAAGGGGCTACACCTTC.